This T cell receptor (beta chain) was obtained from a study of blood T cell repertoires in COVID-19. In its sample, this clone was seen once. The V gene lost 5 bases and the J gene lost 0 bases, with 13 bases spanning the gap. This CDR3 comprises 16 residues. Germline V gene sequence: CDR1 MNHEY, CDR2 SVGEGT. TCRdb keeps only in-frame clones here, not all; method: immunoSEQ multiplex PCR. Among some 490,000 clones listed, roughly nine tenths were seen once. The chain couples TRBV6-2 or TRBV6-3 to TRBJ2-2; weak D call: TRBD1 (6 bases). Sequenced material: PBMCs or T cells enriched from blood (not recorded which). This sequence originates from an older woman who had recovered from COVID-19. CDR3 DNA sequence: TGTGCCAGCAGTCTTCAGGACAGCGCGAACACCGGGGAGCTGTTTTTT. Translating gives CASSLQDSANTGELFF.